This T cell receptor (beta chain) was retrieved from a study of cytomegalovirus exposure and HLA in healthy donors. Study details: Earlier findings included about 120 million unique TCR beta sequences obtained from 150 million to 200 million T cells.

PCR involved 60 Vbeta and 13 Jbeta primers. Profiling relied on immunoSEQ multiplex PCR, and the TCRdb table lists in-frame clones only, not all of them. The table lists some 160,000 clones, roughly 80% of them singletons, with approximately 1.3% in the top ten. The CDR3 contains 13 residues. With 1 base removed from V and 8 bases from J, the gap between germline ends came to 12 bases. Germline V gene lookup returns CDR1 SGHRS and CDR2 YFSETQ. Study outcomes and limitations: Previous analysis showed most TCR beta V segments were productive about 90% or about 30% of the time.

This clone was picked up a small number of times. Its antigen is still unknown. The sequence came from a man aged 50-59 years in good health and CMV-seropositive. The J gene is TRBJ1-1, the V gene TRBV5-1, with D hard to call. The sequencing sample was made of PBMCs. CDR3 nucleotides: TGCGCCAGCAGCTTGTTGGCGGGCTTCGAAGCTTTCTTT. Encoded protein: CASSLLAGFEAFF.